These 17 T cell receptor beta chains came from one sample sequenced in a study of cytomegalovirus exposure and HLA in healthy donors. The PCR ran on 60 Vbeta and 13 Jbeta primers. The repertoire was sequenced with immunoSEQ multiplex PCR; TCRdb's copy has only in-frame clones and lacks some. The repertoire holds 250,000 or so clones, with over 70% as singletons. Specimen: PBMCs. These receptors came from a woman aged 55 to 70 in good health and CMV-seropositive.

The gene calls are TRBV6-5 and TRBJ2-5; 7 bases are shared with TRBD2. The DNA end lines up better with TRBJ2-7; the J call may be wrong. The CDR3 has 14 amino acids. Germline V lookup: CDR1 MNHEY, CDR2 SVGAGI. The DNA of the CDR3 is TGTGCCAGCAGTTACGGGACTATGAAACACGAGCAGTACTTC. Residues: CASSYGTMKHEQYF.

The gene calls are TRBV29-1 and TRBJ2-7, with no clear D. CDR1 is SQVTM, CDR2 ANQGSEA, per germline. The CDR3 contains 13 residues. Trimming shortened V by 1 base and J by 0 bases, and 7 bases separated the two germline ends. Here the CDR3 reads CSVEVGSSYEQYF. The CDR3 DNA sequence: TGCAGCGTTGAAGTTGGCAGCTCCTACGAGCAGTACTTC.

This chain links TRBV5-1 with TRBJ2-2; 7 bases line up with TRBD1. Trimming cost V 0 bases and J 8 bases; bases outside gene matches: 10. There are 16 residues in the CDR3. The germline V gene has CDR1 SGHRS and CDR2 YFSETQ. Here the CDR3 reads CASSLEATGLVGELFF. The CDR3, as DNA: TGCGCCAGCAGCTTGGAAGCGACAGGGTTGGTGGGGGAGCTGTTTTTT.

The chain carries TRBV7-6 and TRBJ2-1; D perhaps matches TRBD2 (6 bases). The germline CDR1 and CDR2 sequences are SGHVS and FNYEAQ. CDR3 length: 15 residues. Between the trimmed V and J ends, which lost 1 base and 0 bases, there was a span of 7 bases. The CDR3 spells CASSLETSSYNEQFF. CDR3 in DNA: TGTGCCAGCAGCTTAGAGACTAGCTCCTACAATGAGCAGTTCTTC.

This sequence joins TRBV9 and TRBJ1-2, with a weak D call TRBD1 (5 bases). Germline CDR1 reads SGDLS; CDR2 reads YYNGEE. Between the trimmed V and J ends, which lost 0 bases and 3 bases, there was a span of 12 bases. The CDR3 consists of 15 residues. The CDR3 coding sequence is TGTGCCAGCAGCGTAGCCTGGAAAGGGGACTATGGCTACACCTTC. The encoded protein is CASSVAWKGDYGYTF.

The V gene is TRBV19, the J gene TRBJ1-2; D is ambiguous. With 7 bases removed from V and 8 bases from J, the gap between germline ends came to 20 bases. CDR3 length: 14 amino acids. Looked up from germline, CDR1 is LNHDA and CDR2 is SQIVND (reference sequence). The CDR3 loop is CASTTSMRIEGYTF. In DNA, the CDR3 is TGTGCCAGTACCACCTCAATGAGGATAGAGGGCTACACCTTC.

CDR3 amino acids: CASSTGQGSYEQYF. DNA for the CDR3: TGCGCCAGCAGTACGGGACAGGGCTCCTACGAGCAGTACTTC. J is TRBJ2-7 and V is TRBV10-2; 9 nucleotides line up with TRBD1. The CDR3 runs 14 residues. Per germline, CDR1 WSHSY and CDR2 SAAADI. J lost 0 bases, V lost 5 bases, and 2 bases had no gene match.

This chain links TRBV19 with TRBJ2-3; 7 bases are a match to TRBD2. The CDR3 totals 16 residues. Germline loops: CDR1 LNHDA, CDR2 SQIVND (reference sequence). Trimming at V came to 5 bases and at J to 0 bases, leaving 8 bases not matched to a gene. The CDR3 DNA sequence: TGTGCCAGTAGTCCCCGGGGAGCGGGGAGCACAGATACGCAGTATTTT. It is translated as CASSPRGAGSTDTQYF.

The J gene is TRBJ2-2, the V gene TRBV19; possibly TRBD1 for D (5 bases). CDR3 length: 14 amino acids. Trimming left V 6 bases short and J 3 bases short, with 11 bases between. In germline, CDR1 is LNHDA, CDR2 SQIVND (reference sequence). The CDR3 nucleotides are TGTGCCAGTAGCCAGGGCCGTGACACCGGGGAGCTGTTTTTT. It encodes CASSQGRDTGELFF.

The rearrangement links TRBV6-5 to TRBJ2-7, with D possibly being TRBD2 (6 bases). The V end lost 6 bases, the J end lost 1 base, and 13 bases lay between the germline ends. Germline V gives CDR1 MNHEY, CDR2 SVGAGI. CDR3 size: 14 residues. In nucleotides, the CDR3 is TGTGCCAGCAGGAAAGGTAGCGGATCCTACGAGCAGTACTTC. It codes for CASRKGSGSYEQYF.

J is TRBJ2-1 and V is TRBV4-2; a weak D match, TRBD2 (6 bases). The CDR3 extends over 14 amino acids. V dropped 4 bases and J dropped 16 bases, with 23 bases sitting between them. CDR1 is LGHNA, CDR2 YNFKEQ, per germline. The CDR3 sequence is CASSPGWPGLHVFF. The CDR3 DNA reads as TGTGCCAGCAGCCCAGGTTGGCCGGGACTTCACGTTTTCTTC.

This clone was detected once. The chain combines TRBV5-4 with TRBJ2-2; 8 bases are shared with TRBD2. After removal of 4 bases from V and 3 bases from J, the junction contained 14 bases not matched to a gene. This CDR3 has 18 amino acids. CDR1 is SGHNT, CDR2 YYREEE, per germline (reference sequence). The CDR3 region is CASSPGPGRGADTGELFF. CDR3 sequence (DNA): TGTGCCAGCAGCCCGGGTCCCGGGAGGGGAGCGGACACCGGGGAGCTGTTTTTT.

In this sample, this clone turned up a few times. The CDR3 DNA is TGTGCTAGTGGTTTGACCCCTTTGAGTTGGGGAGTTTCGACGCCCTCCTACAATGAGCAGTTCTTC. This translates into CASGLTPLSWGVSTPSYNEQFF. The chain carries TRBV12-5 and TRBJ2-1, with D possibly matching TRBD2 (5 bases). The CDR3 sequence is 22 residues long. V was cut by 2 bases and J by 0 bases, with 29 bases left in between. CDR1 is LGHNT and CDR2 is FRNRAP in the germline V gene.

This clone was seen only a few times. The J gene is TRBJ2-7, the V gene TRBV6-5; TRBD1 aligns across 7 bases. The CDR3 is 13 residues long. Germline trimming cut 6 bases from V and 3 bases from J; bases unmatched to any gene: 5. Germline V gene lookup returns CDR1 MNHEY and CDR2 SVGAGI. Here the CDR3 DNA reads TGTGCCAGCAGCCCCTGGACAGGCTACGAGCAGTACTTC. Translated, it gives CASSPWTGYEQYF.

V gene TRBV6-5 combines with J gene TRBJ1-3; D ambiguous. V was shortened by 0 bases and J by 0 bases, with 9 bases between the two germline ends. The CDR3 covers 16 residues. CDR1 MNHEY and CDR2 SVGAGI come from the germline V gene. Here the CDR3 DNA reads TGTGCCAGCAGTTACTCACGGGGAGCCTCTGGAAACACCATATATTTT. Translating gives CASSYSRGASGNTIYF.

This rearrangement joins TRBV5-1 to TRBJ2-5, with 7 nucleotides matching TRBD1. Germline V gives CDR1 SGHRS, CDR2 YFSETQ. The CDR3 is 14 residues long. The ends lost 6 bases at V and 0 bases at J; junction bases unmatched: 5. The CDR3 loop is CASTVGQNQETQYF. For the CDR3, the DNA is TGCGCCAGCACTGTGGGACAGAACCAAGAGACCCAGTACTTC.

This chain joins TRBV7-3 and TRBJ2-1, with D perhaps matching TRBD2 (6 bases). The germline gives CDR1 SGHTA, CDR2 FQGTGA. V dropped 2 bases and J dropped 2 bases, with 13 bases sitting between them. CDR3 length equals 16 residues. The CDR3, as DNA: TGTGCCAGCAGCTTAGGAGCCGCGGGGCCCTACAATGAGCAGTTCTTC. Protein product: CASSLGAAGPYNEQFF.